The 8 T cell receptor beta chains below come from one sample, sequenced in a study of T cell changes during pregnancy in multiple sclerosis. Method: immunoSEQ multiplex PCR; TCRdb's copy keeps in-frame clones and lacks some. The sample consists of 85,000 to 100,000 clones, 92% of them appearing once. Specimen: peripheral blood, collected in the first trimester of pregnancy. The source is a female donor with multiple sclerosis, enrolled in a pregnancy study.

The CDR3 region is CASSHPGLAGIGIGEQYF. The CDR3 bases are TGCGCCAGCAGCCATCCGGGACTAGCGGGGATAGGGATTGGCGAGCAGTACTTC. The rearrangement joins TRBV4-1 to TRBJ2-7; 13 positions agree with TRBD2. The germline CDR1 and CDR2 sequences are MGHRA and YSYEKL. Trimming took 3 bases from V and 6 from J; bases not matched to a gene: 14. The CDR3 has 18 residues.

J is TRBJ2-2 and V is TRBV5-1, with D perhaps TRBD2 (6 bases). Germline assignment: CDR1 SGHRS and CDR2 YFSETQ. This CDR3 has 14 amino acids. Trimming cost V 4 bases and J 6 bases, with 13 bases left between them. Here the CDR3 DNA reads TGCGCCAGCAGCCCCTCAACTAGCCCCGGGGAGCTGTTTTTT. Encoded protein: CASSPSTSPGELFF.

This clone has a single count. This chain links TRBV7-9 with TRBJ1-3; TRBD1 agrees at 8 bases. This CDR3 contains 16 residues. Trimming took 5 bases from V and 0 from J; bases not matched to a gene: 6. CDR1 and CDR2 from the germline V gene are SEHNR and FQNEAQ (reference sequence). As DNA, the CDR3 is TGTGCCAGCAGCCGCAGGGGGCTTTCCTCTGGAAACACCATATATTTT. As protein: CASSRRGLSSGNTIYF. Based on the CDR3 plus reference TRBV7-9 and TRBJ1-3, the full variable domain is DTGVSQNPRHKITKRGQNVTFRCDPISEHNRLYWYRQTLGQGPEFLTYFQNEAQLEKSRLLSDRFSAERPKGSFSTLEIQRTEQGDSAMYLCASSRRGLSSGNTIYFGEGSWLTVV.

V gene TRBV6-5 combines with J gene TRBJ2-1; the match to TRBD2 covers 7 bases. The CDR3 totals 15 residues. The ends lost 2 bases at V and 1 base at J; junction bases unmatched: 2. In germline, CDR1 is MNHEY, CDR2 SVGAGI. The CDR3 DNA reads as TGTGCCAGCAGTTACGGGGAGGGTTCCTACAATGAGCAGTTCTTC. Amino acids: CASSYGEGSYNEQFF.

The J gene is TRBJ2-7, the V gene TRBV6-5; perhaps TRBD1 as D (6 bases). The V gene lost 4 bases and the J gene lost 0 bases, with 16 bases spanning the gap. The CDR3 totals 16 residues. Germline loops: CDR1 MNHEY, CDR2 SVGAGI. CDR3 sequence: CASSSLGQWRSYEQYF. CDR3 DNA: TGTGCCAGCAGTTCTCTAGGACAGTGGCGCTCCTACGAGCAGTACTTC.

The V call is TRBV11-2, the J call TRBJ2-7; TRBD1 is a possible D gene (5 bases). The germline V and J ends were trimmed by 0 bases and 0 bases, with 9 bases remaining between them. Per germline, CDR1 SGHAT and CDR2 FQNNGV. The CDR3 consists of 15 residues. The CDR3 protein is CASSLDRVSSYEQYF. CDR3 bases: TGTGCCAGCAGCTTAGACAGGGTAAGCTCCTACGAGCAGTACTTC.

The V call is TRBV7-9, the J call TRBJ2-1; possible D gene TRBD1, 5 bases. Germline V gene data show CDR1 as SEHNR and CDR2 as FQNEAQ (reference sequence). The length of the CDR3 is 12 residues. V lost 4 bases, J lost 7 bases, and 8 bases lay in between. Here the CDR3 reads CASSSTGNEQFF. The CDR3, as DNA: TGTGCCAGCAGCTCTACAGGAAATGAGCAGTTCTTC.

The genes are TRBV5-1 and TRBJ1-1, with D tentatively TRBD1 (6 bases). V dropped 4 bases and J dropped 4 bases, with 14 bases sitting between them. The CDR3 has 14 residues. Germline V gene sequence: CDR1 SGHRS, CDR2 YFSETQ. CDR3 protein: CASSTNRETTEAFF. In DNA, the CDR3 is TGCGCCAGCAGCACTAACAGGGAGACCACTGAAGCTTTCTTT.